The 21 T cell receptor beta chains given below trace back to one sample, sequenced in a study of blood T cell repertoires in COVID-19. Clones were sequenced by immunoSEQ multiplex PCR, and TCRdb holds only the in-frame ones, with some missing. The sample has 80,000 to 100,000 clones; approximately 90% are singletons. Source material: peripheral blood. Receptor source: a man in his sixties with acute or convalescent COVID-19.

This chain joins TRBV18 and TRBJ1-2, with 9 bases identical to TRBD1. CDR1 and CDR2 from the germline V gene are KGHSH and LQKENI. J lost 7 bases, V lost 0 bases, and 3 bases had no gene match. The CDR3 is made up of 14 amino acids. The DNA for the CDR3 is TGTGCCAGCTCACCACCCGGGACAGGGTCTGGCTACACCTTC. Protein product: CASSPPGTGSGYTF. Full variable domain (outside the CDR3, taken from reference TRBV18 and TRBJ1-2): NAGVMQNPRHLVRRRGQEARLRCSPMKGHSHVYWYRQLPEEGLKFMVYLQKENIIDESGMPKERFSAEFPKEGPSILRIQQVVRGDSAAYFCASSPPGTGSGYTFGSGTRLTVV.

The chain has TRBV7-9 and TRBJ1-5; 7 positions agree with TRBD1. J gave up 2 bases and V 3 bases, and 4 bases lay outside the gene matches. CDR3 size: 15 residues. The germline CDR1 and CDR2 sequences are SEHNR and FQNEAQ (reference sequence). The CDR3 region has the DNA TGTGCCAGCAGCTTCGGGACAGCACGCAATCAGCCCCAGCATTTT. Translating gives CASSFGTARNQPQHF.

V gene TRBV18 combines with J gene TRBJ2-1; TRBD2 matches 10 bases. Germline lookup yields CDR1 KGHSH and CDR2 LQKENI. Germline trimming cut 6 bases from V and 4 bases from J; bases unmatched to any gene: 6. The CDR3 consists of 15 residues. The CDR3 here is CASSQTSGEYNEQFF. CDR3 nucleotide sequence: TGTGCCAGCTCCCAAACTAGCGGGGAGTACAATGAGCAGTTCTTC.

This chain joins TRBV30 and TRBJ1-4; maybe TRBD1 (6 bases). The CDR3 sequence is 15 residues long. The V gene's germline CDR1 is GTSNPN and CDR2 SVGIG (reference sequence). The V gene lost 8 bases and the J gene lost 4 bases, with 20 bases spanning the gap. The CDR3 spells CALKTRTASNEKLFF. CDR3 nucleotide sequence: TGTGCCCTAAAAACCCGGACAGCGAGTAATGAAAAACTGTTTTTT.

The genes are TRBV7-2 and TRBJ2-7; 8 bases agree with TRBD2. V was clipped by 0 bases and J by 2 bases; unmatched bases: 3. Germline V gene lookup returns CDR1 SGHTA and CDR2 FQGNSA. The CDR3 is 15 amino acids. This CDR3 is CASSLAAGATYEQYV. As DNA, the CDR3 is TGTGCCAGCAGCTTAGCAGCGGGGGCCACCTACGAGCAGTACGTC.

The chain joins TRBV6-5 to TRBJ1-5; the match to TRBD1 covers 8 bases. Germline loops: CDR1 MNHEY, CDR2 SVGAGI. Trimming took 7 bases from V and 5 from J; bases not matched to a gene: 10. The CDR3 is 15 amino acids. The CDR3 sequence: CASIEPTGAHQPQHF. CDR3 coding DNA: TGTGCCAGCATAGAACCGACAGGGGCGCATCAGCCCCAGCATTTT.

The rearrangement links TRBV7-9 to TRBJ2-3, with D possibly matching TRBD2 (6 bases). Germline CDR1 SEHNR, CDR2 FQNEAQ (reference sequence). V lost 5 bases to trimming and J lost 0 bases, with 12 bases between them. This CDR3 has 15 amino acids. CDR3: CASSPYGGSTDTQYF. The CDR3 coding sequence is TGTGCCAGCAGCCCCTATGGGGGGAGCACAGATACGCAGTATTTT.

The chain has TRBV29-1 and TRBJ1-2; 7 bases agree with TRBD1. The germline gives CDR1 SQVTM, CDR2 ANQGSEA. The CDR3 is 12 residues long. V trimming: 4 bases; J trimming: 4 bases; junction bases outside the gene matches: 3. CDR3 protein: CSVGDSLYGYTF. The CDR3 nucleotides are TGCAGCGTTGGGGACAGCCTCTATGGCTACACCTTC. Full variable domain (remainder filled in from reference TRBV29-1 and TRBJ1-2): SAVISQKPSRDICQRGTSLTIQCQVDSQVTMMFWYRQQPGQSLTLIATANQGSEATYESGFVIDKFPISRPNLTFSTLTVSNMSPEDSSIYLCSVGDSLYGYTFGSGTRLTVV.

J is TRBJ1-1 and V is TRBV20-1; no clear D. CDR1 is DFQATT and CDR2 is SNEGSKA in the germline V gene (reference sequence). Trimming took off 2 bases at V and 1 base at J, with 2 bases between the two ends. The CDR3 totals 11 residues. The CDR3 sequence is CSARQNTEAFF. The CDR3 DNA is TGCAGTGCTAGACAGAACACTGAAGCTTTCTTT.

The CDR3 DNA reads TGTGCCAGCGGGGTAAGTGGGACTAACACTGAAGCTTTCTTT. Protein: CASGVSGTNTEAFF. This rearrangement joins TRBV3-1 (or the pseudogene TRBV3-2) to TRBJ1-1; possibly TRBD1 for D (5 bases). This CDR3 has 14 amino acids. Per germline, CDR1 LGHDT and CDR2 YNNKEL (reference sequence). V lost 8 bases, J lost 2 bases, and 15 bases lay in between.

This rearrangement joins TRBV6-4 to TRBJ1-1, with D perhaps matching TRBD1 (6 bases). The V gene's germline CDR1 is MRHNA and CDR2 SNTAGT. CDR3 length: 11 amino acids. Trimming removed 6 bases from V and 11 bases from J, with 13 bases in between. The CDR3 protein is CASRSGDKAFF. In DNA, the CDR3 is TGTGCCAGCAGATCAGGGGATAAGGCTTTCTTT.

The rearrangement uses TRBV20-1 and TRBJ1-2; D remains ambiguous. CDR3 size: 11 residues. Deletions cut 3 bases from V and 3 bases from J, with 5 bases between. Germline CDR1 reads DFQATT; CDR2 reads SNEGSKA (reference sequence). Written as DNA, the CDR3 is TGCAGTGCTAGGTTCGACTATGGCTACACCTTC. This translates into CSARFDYGYTF.

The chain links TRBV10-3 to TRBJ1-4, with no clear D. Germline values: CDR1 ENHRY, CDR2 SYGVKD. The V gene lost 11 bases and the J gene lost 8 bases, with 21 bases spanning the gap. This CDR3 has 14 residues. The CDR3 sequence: CASSQPPREEKLFF. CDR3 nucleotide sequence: TGTGCCTCTTCCCAACCCCCGCGCGAGGAAAAACTGTTTTTT.

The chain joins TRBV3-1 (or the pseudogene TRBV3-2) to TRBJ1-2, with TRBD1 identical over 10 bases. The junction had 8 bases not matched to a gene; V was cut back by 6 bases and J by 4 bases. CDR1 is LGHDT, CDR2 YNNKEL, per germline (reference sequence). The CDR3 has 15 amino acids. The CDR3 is CASRQGQGIFYGYTF. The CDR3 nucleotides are TGTGCCAGCAGACAGGGACAGGGGATTTTCTATGGCTACACCTTC.

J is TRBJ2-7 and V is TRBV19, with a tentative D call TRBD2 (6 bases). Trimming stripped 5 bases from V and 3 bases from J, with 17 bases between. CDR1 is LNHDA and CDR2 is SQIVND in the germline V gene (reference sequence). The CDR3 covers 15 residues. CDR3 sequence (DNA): TGTGCCAGTAGTCCGATCCGGGACGGGGGCTACGAGCAGTACTTC. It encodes CASSPIRDGGYEQYF. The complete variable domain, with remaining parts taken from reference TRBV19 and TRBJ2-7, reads DGGITQSPKYLFRKEGQNVTLSCEQNLNHDAMYWYRQDPGQGLRLIYYSQIVNDFQKGDIAEGYSVSREKKESFPLTVTSAQKNPTAFYLCASSPIRDGGYEQYFGPGTRLTVT.

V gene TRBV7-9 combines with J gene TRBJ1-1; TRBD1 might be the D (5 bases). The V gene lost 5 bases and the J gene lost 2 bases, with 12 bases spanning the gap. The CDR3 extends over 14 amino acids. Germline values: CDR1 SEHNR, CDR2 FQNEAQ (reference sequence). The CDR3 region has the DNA TGTGCCAGCAGCCAGGGAAGACCAAACACTGAAGCTTTCTTT. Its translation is CASSQGRPNTEAFF.

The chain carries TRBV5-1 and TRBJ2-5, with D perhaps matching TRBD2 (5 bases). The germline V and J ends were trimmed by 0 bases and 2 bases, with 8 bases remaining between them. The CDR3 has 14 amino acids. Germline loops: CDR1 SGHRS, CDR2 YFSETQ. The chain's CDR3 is CASSLGEGQETQYF. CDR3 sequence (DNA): TGCGCCAGCAGCTTGGGTGAGGGACAAGAGACCCAGTACTTC. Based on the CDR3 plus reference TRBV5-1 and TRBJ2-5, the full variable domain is KAGVTQTPRYLIKTRGQQVTLSCSPISGHRSVSWYQQTPGQGLQFLFEYFSETQRNKGNFPGRFSGRQFSNSRSEMNVSTLELGDSALYLCASSLGEGQETQYFGPGTRLLVL.

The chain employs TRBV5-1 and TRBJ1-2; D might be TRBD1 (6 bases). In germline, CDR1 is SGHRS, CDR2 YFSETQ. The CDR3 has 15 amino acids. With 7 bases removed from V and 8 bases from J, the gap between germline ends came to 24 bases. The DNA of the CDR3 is TGCGCCAGCCAAACCGAGGCAGGGGCCTATCGAGGCTACACCTTC. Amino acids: CASQTEAGAYRGYTF.

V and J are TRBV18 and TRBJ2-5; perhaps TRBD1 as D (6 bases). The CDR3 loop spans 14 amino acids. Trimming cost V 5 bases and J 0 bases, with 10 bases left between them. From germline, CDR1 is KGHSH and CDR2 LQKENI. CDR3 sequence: CASSSDSYQETQYF. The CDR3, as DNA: TGTGCCAGCTCATCGGACAGCTACCAAGAGACCCAGTACTTC.

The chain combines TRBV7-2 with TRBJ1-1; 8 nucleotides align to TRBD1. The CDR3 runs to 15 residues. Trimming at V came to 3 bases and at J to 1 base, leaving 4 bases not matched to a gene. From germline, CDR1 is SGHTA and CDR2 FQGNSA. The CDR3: CASSFADRGNTEAFF. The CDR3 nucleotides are TGTGCCAGCAGCTTTGCAGACAGGGGGAACACTGAAGCTTTCTTT.

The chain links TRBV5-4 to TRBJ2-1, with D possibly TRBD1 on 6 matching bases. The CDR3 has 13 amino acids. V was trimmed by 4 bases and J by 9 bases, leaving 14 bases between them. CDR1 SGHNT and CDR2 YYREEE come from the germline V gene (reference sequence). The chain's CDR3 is CASSMDRGGEQFF. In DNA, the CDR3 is TGTGCCAGCAGCATGGACAGAGGAGGTGAGCAGTTCTTC.